This TCR beta chain appears in the sequencing data of a study of PD-L1 blockade in urothelial cancer. Overall study context: About nine tenths of the roughly 30 patients were men who had bladder-origin urothelial cancer.

Libraries were prepared by immunoSEQ multiplex PCR; TCRdb keeps only in-frame clonotypes and omits some of them. Of about 80,000 clones listed, approximately 86% are singletons. Trimming pared 4 bases from V and 2 bases from J, leaving 11 bases between. This CDR3 contains 14 residues. Per germline, CDR1 MNHEY and CDR2 SMNVEV (reference sequence). Time point described: pretreatment peripheral blood. Samples spanned pretreatment and treatment, with 1 to 8 time points per patient. The receptor comes from a man aged 40-50 years with urothelial cancer. The chain joins TRBV27 to TRBJ2-5, with D uncertain. The specimen was PBMCs, collected around atezolizumab (anti-PD-L1) treatment. CDR3 bases: TGTGCCAGCAGTTCAAATTTCCGGCAAGAGACCCAGTACTTC. As protein: CASSSNFRQETQYF.